A single T cell receptor (beta chain) is shown here with its context. The record originates from a study of blood T cell repertoires in COVID-19. On the study more broadly: Both acute and convalescent COVID-19 samples were obtained from the United States, Italy and Spain.

The trim removed 0 bases at V and 3 bases at J, leaving 5 bases unmatched. The CDR3 consists of 15 residues. Germline CDR1 SGDLS, CDR2 YYNGEE. How the authors handled the data: Nucleated cell number was recorded as an estimate derived from reference gene primer amplification. TCRdb's copy holds only in-frame clones and misses some; the assay was immunoSEQ multiplex PCR. V, J and clone size are those of that table, while D and trimming were read from the DNA. The sample contains 100,000 to 150,000 clones, 70% to 85% of which appear only once. The chain carries TRBV9 and TRBJ2-5; 7 nucleotides agree with TRBD1. The specimen was peripheral blood. This clonotype was sampled from a woman aged 55-70 years with acute or convalescent COVID-19. CDR3 coding DNA: TGTGCCAGCAGCGTAGCCCCAACAGGGGAAGAGACCCAGTACTTC. Translated, it gives CASSVAPTGEETQYF.